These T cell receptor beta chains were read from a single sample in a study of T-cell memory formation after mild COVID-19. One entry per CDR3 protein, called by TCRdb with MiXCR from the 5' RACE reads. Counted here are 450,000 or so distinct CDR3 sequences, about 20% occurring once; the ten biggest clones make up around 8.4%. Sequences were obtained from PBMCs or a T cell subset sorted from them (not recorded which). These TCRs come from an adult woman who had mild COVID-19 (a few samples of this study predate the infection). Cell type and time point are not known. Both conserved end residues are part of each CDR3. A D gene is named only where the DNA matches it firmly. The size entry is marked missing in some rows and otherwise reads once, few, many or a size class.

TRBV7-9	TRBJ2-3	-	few	TGTGCCAGCAGCTTGCACTTATCTAGCACAGATACGCAGTATTTT	CASSLHLSSTDTQYF
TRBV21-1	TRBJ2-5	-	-	TGTGCCAGCAGCAAAGGGGCAGGGTTGGAAGAGACCCAGTACTTC	CASSKGAGLEETQYF
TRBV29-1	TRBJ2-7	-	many	TGCAGCGTTGAAGACAGATCCTACGAGCAGTACTTC	CSVEDRSYEQYF
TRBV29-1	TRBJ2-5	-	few	TGCAGCGTTGAAGATCATGGGAGGTCAAGCGGAATTTGGGAGACCCAGTACTTC	CSVEDHGRSSGIWETQYF
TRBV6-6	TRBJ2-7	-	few	TGTGCCAGCAATACACACCGGGACACCACTTACGAGCAGTACTTC	CASNTHRDTTYEQYF
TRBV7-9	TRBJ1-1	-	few	TGTGCCAGCAGCTTGGGGGAATACACTGAAGCTTTCTTT	CASSLGEYTEAFF
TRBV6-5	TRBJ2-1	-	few	TGTGCCAGCAGTTACCGGGCTTCTTACAATGAGCAGTTCTTC	CASSYRASYNEQFF
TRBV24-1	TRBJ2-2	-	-	TGTGCCACCAGTGATTTGAATACCGGAGGGCTAACCGGGGAGCTGTTTTTT	CATSDLNTGGLTGELFF
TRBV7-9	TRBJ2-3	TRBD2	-	TGTGCCAGCACTACTAGCGGGAGGGAGGATACGCAGTATTTT	CASTTSGREDTQYF
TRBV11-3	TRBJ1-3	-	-	TGTGCCAGCAGTCCTTGGATGGGGGCCGAGGGAGAAAACACCATATATTTT	CASSPWMGAEGENTIYF
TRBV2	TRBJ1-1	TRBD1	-	TGTGCCAGCAGTGAATTATACAGGGGGGACACTGAAGCTTTCTTT	CASSELYRGDTEAFF
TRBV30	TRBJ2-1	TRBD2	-	TGTGCCTGGAGCGGCTTTACGGTTATAACTAGCGGGAGTTCCTACAATGAGCAGTTCTTC	CAWSGFTVITSGSSYNEQFF
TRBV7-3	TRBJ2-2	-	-	TGTGCCAGCAGACGGGACTCTAACACCGGGGAGCTGTTTTTT	CASRRDSNTGELFF
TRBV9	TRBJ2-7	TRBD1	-	TGTGCCAGCAGCGTTACAGGGGCAACTCGCTACGAGCAGTACTTC	CASSVTGATRYEQYF
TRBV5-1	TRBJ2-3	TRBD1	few	TGCGCCAGCAGCACGGGACAGACCACAGATACGCAGTATTTT	CASSTGQTTDTQYF
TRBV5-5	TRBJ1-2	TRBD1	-	TGTGCCAGCAGAACCGGGACAGGGAACGGGGCCTATGGCTACACCTTC	CASRTGTGNGAYGYTF
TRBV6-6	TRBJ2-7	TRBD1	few	TGTGCCAGCAGTTACACCGGGACAGGGGGCGAGCAGTACTTC	CASSYTGTGGEQYF
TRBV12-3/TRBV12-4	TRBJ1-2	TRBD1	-	TGTGCCAGCAGTTTAGGGCGACAGGGGAACTATGGCTACACCTTC	CASSLGRQGNYGYTF
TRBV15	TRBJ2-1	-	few	TGTGCCACCAGCAGAGTGGTAGGGATAGGCGGTGAGCAGTTCTTC	CATSRVVGIGGEQFF
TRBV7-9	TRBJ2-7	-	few	TGTGCCAGCAGCCAAGAAACAGGATACTCCTACGAGCAGTACTTC	CASSQETGYSYEQYF
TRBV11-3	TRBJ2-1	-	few	TGTGCCAGCAGCTCGTCGTTGGGCAATGAGCAGTTCTTC	CASSSSLGNEQFF
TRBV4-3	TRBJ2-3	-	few	TGCGCCAGCAGCCAAGATTACCGGGACCGTCCGTATTTT	CASSQDYRDRPYF
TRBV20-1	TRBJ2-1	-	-	TGCAGTGCTGTCCTCCGCCCGAGCCCCTACAATGAGCAGTTCTTC	CSAVLRPSPYNEQFF